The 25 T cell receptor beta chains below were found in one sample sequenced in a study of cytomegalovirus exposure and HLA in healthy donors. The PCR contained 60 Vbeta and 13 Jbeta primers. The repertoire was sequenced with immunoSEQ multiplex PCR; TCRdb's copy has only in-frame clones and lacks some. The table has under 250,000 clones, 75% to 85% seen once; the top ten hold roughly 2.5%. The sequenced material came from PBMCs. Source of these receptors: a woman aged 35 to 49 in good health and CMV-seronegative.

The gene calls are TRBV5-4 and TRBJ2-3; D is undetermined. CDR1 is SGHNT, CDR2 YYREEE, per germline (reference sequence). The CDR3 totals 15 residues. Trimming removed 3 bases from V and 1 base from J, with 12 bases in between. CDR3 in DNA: TGTGCCAGCAGCTCCTTAGTAGGAGGCACAGATACGCAGTATTTT. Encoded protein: CASSSLVGGTDTQYF.

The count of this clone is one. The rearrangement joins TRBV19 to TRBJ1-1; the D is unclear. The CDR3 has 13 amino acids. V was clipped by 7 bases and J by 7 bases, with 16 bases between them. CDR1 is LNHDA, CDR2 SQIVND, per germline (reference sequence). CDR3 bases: TGTGCCAGTACCCCGGGGAGAAGCTATGAAGCTTTCTTT. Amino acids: CASTPGRSYEAFF.

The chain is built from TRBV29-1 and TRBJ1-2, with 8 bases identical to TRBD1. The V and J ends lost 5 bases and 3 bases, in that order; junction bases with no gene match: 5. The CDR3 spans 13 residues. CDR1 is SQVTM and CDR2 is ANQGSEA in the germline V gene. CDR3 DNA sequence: TGCAGCGTTTCGACAGGGGCGGACTATGGCTACACCTTC. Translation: CSVSTGADYGYTF.

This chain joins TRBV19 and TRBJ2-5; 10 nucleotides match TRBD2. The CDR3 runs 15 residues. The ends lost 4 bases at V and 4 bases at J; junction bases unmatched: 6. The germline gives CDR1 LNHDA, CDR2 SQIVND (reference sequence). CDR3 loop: CASSNVLAGVETQYF. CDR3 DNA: TGTGCCAGTAGTAATGTGCTAGCGGGAGTAGAGACCCAGTACTTC.

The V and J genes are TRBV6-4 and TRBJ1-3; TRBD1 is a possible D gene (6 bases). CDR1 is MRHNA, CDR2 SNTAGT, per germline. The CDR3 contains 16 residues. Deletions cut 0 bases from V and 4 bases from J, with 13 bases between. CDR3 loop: CASSDSPGQKGNTIYF. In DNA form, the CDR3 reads TGTGCCAGCAGTGACTCACCGGGACAAAAAGGAAACACCATATATTTT.

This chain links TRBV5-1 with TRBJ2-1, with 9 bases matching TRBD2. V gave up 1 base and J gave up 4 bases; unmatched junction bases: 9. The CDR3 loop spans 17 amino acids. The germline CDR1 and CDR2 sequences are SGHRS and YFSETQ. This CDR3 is CASSLQVAGGTYNEQFF. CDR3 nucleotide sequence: TGCGCCAGCAGCTTGCAGGTCGCGGGAGGGACGTACAATGAGCAGTTCTTC.

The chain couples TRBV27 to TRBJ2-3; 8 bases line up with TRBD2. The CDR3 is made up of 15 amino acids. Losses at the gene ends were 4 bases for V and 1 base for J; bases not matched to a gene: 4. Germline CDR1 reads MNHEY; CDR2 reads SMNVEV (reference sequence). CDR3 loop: CASSYQAGGTDTQYF. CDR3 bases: TGTGCCAGCAGTTATCAAGCGGGAGGCACAGATACGCAGTATTTT.

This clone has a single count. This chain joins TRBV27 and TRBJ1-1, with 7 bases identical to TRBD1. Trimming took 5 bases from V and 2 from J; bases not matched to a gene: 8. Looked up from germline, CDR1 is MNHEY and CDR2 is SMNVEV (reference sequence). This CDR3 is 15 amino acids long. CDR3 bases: TGTGCCAGCAGTCCCGCGGGACAGCCAAACACTGAAGCTTTCTTT. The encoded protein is CASSPAGQPNTEAFF.

Written as DNA, the CDR3 is TGTGCCAGTAGTATTCAGGCTGGGGCCACCAATCAGCCCCAGCATTTT. Translating it yields CASSIQAGATNQPQHF. The genes are TRBV19 and TRBJ1-5, with D tentatively TRBD1 (5 bases). The CDR3 spans 16 residues. CDR1 and CDR2 (germline): LNHDA, SQIVND (reference sequence). V shed 3 bases and J shed 3 bases, with 15 bases lying between them.

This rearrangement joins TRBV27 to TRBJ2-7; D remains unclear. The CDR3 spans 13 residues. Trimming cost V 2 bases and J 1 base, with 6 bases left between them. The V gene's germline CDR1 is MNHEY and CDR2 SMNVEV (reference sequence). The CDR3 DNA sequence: TGTGCCAGCAGTTTACACAGTTCCTACGAGCAGTACTTC. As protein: CASSLHSSYEQYF.

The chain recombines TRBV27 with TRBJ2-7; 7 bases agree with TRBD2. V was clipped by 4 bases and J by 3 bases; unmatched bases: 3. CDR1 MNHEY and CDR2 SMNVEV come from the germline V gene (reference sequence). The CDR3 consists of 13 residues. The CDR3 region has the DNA TGTGCCAGCAGTTCCAGCGGGGACTACGAGCAGTACTTC. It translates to CASSSSGDYEQYF.

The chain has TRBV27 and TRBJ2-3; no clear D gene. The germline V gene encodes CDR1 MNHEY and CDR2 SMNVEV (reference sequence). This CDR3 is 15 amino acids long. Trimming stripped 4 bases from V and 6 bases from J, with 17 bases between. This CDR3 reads CASSSRLGYADTQYF. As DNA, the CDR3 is TGTGCCAGCAGTTCCAGACTCGGATACGCGGATACGCAGTATTTT.

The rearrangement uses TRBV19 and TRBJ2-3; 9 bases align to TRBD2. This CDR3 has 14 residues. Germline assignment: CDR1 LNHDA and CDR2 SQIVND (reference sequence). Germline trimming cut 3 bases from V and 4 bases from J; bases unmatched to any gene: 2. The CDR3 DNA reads TGTGCCAGTAGTATGGCGGGAGGGTCAGATACGCAGTATTTT. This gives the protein CASSMAGGSDTQYF.

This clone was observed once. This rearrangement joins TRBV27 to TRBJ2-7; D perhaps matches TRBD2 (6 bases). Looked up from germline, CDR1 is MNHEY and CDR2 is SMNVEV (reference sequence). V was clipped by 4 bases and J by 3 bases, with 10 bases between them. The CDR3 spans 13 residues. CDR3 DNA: TGTGCCAGCAGTTGGCGGGGAAACTACGAGCAGTACTTC. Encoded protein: CASSWRGNYEQYF.

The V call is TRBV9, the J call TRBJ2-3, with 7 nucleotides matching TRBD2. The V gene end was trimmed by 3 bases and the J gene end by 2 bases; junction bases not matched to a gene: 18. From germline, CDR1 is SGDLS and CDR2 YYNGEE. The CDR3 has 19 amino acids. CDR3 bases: TGTGCCAGCAGCGCGGACGGGGCCTTGACAGCGGGGACCACAGATACGCAGTATTTT. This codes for CASSADGALTAGTTDTQYF.

The CDR3 loop is CSVEGGLRSYNEQFF. The CDR3 bases are TGCAGCGTTGAAGGGGGACTCCGCTCCTACAATGAGCAGTTCTTC. This sequence joins TRBV29-1 and TRBJ2-1, with D possibly TRBD2 on 6 matching bases. The CDR3 has 15 amino acids. Germline CDR1 SQVTM, CDR2 ANQGSEA. Trimming left V 1 base short and J 0 bases short, with 10 bases between.

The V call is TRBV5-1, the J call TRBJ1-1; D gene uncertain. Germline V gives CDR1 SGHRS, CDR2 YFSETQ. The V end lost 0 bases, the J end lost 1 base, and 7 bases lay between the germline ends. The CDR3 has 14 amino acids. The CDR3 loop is CASSLGPSNTEAFF. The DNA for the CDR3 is TGCGCCAGCAGCTTGGGGCCATCGAACACTGAAGCTTTCTTT.

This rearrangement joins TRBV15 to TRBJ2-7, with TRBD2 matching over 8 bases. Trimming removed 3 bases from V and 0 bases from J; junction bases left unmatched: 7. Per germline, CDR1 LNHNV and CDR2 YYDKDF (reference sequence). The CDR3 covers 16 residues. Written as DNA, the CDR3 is TGTGCCACCAGCAGGGGCGCGGGGGGACCCTCCTACGAGCAGTACTTC. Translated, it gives CATSRGAGGPSYEQYF.

The CDR3 here is CSGLGTGYGEQYF. In DNA form, the CDR3 reads TGCAGCGGGCTTGGGACAGGGTACGGCGAGCAGTACTTC. The chain is built from TRBV29-1 and TRBJ2-7, with TRBD1 matching 9 bases. Trimming cost V 7 bases and J 6 bases; bases outside gene matches: 10. In germline, CDR1 is SQVTM, CDR2 ANQGSEA. CDR3 length: 13 amino acids.

CDR3 residues: CASSLVTSGIEQFF. As DNA, the CDR3 is TGCGCCAGCAGCTTGGTCACTAGCGGGATTGAGCAGTTCTTC. V gene TRBV5-1 combines with J gene TRBJ2-1; TRBD2 matches at 10 bases. Germline CDR1 SGHRS, CDR2 YFSETQ. The CDR3 length is 14 residues. J was trimmed by 9 bases and V by 0 bases; bases with no gene match: 3.

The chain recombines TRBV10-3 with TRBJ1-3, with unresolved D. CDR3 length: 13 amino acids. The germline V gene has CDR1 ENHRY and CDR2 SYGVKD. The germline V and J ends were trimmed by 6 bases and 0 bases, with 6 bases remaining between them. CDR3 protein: CAIRGLSGNTIYF. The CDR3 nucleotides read TGTGCCATCAGGGGCCTCTCTGGAAACACCATATATTTT.

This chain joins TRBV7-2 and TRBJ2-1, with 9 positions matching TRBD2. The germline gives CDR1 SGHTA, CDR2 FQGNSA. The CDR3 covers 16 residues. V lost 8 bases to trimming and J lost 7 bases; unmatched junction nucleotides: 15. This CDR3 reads CASVYVGTSPGNEQFF. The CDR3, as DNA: TGTGCCAGCGTATACGTGGGGACTAGCCCTGGGAATGAGCAGTTCTTC.

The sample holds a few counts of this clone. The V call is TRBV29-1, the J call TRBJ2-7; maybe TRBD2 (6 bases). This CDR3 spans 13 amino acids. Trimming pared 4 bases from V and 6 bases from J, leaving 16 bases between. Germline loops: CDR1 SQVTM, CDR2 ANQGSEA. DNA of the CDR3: TGCAGCGTTGCACGGCGGGAAGACGGCGAGCAGTACTTC. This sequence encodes CSVARREDGEQYF.

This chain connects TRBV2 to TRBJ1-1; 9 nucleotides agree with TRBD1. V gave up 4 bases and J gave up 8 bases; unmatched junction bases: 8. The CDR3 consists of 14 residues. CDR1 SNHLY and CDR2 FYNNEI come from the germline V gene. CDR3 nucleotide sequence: TGTGCCAGCAGTGGGAAATCGGGACAGGGAGAAGCTTTCTTT. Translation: CASSGKSGQGEAFF.

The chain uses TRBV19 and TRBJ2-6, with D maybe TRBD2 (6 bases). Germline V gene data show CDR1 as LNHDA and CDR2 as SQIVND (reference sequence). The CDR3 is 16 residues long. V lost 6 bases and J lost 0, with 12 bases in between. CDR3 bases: TGTGCCAGTAGATCGGGAGTCAGCTCTGGGGCCAACGTCCTGACTTTC. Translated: CASRSGVSSGANVLTF. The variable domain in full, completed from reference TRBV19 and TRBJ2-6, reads DGGITQSPKYLFRKEGQNVTLSCEQNLNHDAMYWYRQDPGQGLRLIYYSQIVNDFQKGDIAEGYSVSREKKESFPLTVTSAQKNPTAFYLCASRSGVSSGANVLTFGAGSRLTVL.